Sequencing of this T cell receptor (beta chain) was carried out in a study of post-analysis software for immune sequencing data. Sequencing libraries made from TCR beta cDNA carried unique molecular identifiers. TCRdb used MiXCR to reprocess the PCR reads, holding one entry per CDR3 protein. This sample yields about 810,000 distinct CDR3 sequences, of which approximately 57% are seen a single time; approximately 4.4% belongs to the top ten. Overall study findings and caveats: About five TRBV segments were more frequent in patients than controls; TRBV5-6, TRBV5-1 and TRBV20-1 belonged to this group.

V was shortened by 0 bases and J by 13 bases, with 22 bases between the two germline ends. Germline loops: CDR1 SGHAT, CDR2 FQNNGV. The CDR3 totals 16 residues. A word on this clonotype: Its antigen is undetermined.

This TCR came from a girl aged 5-17 years with multiple sclerosis. The sequencing input was blood. V usage is TRBV11-2 and J usage is TRBJ2-4; no clear D. The DNA of the CDR3 is TGTGCCAGCAGCTTAGATATGGTCTCCAGGCTCCTGGAGCAGTACTTC. Amino acids: CASSLDMVSRLLEQYF.